This T cell receptor (beta chain) was observed in a study of cytotoxic CD8 clonotypes in ibrutinib-treated CLL. Study findings and constraints: Clonality showed a rise at ibrutinib response that reversed toward baseline at progression. Public clonotypes (which were uncommon) either contracted or remained stable on treatment.

CDR1 and CDR2 from the germline V gene are SGDLS and YYNGEE. V was shortened by 7 bases and J by 8 bases, with 12 bases between the two germline ends. CDR3 size: 11 residues. To note about this clone: Antigen unknown.

Assay: immunoSEQ multiplex PCR; the TCRdb copy retains only in-frame clones and omits some. This sample carries about 250,000 clones, less than 75% of them seen once, and the ten largest clones take approximately 15%. The chain joins TRBV9 to TRBJ1-2; D gene unclear. The TCR comes from a human donor with chronic lymphocytic leukemia. This material consisted of PBMCs, taken after 24 months of ibrutinib treatment. This chain's CDR3 is CASGEGEGYTF. CDR3 sequence (DNA): TGTGCCAGCGGAGAGGGCGAGGGCTACACCTTC.